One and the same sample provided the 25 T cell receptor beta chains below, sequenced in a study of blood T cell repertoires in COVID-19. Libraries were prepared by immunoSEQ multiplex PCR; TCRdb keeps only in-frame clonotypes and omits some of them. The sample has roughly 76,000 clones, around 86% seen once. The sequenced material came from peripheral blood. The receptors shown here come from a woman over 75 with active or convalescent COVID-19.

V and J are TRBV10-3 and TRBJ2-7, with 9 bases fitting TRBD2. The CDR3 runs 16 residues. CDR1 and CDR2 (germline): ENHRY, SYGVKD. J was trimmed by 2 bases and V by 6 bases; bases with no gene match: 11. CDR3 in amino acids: CAISTWVAGDPYEQYF. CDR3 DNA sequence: TGTGCCATCAGCACCTGGGTAGCGGGGGACCCCTACGAGCAGTACTTC.

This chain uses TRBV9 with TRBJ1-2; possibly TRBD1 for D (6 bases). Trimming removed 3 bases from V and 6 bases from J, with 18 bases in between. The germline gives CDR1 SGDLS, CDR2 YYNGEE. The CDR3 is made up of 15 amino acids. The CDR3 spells CASSAQGNGVNGYTF. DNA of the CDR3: TGTGCCAGCAGCGCACAGGGAAATGGAGTGAATGGCTACACCTTC.

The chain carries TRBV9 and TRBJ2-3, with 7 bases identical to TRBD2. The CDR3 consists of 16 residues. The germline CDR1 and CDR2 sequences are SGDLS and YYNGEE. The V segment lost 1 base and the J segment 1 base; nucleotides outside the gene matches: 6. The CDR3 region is CASSVIVGGGTDTQYF. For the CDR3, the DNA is TGTGCCAGCAGCGTAATTGTGGGGGGGGGCACAGATACGCAGTATTTT.

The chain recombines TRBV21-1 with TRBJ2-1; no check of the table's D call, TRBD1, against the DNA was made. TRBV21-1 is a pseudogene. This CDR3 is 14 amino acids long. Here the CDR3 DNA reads TGTGCCAGCAGCATCAGGGGATCCTACAATGAGCAGTTCTTC. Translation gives CASSIRGSYNEQFF.

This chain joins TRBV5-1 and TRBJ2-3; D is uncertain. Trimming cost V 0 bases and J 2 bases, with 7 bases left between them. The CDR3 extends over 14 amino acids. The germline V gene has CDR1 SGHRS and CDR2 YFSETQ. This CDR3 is CASSLGPLTDTQYF. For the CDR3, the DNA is TGCGCCAGCAGCTTGGGGCCCCTCACAGATACGCAGTATTTT.

This CDR3 reads CASSLGLAGTYEQYF. As DNA, the CDR3 is TGTGCCAGCAGCTTAGGCCTAGCGGGGACCTACGAGCAGTACTTC. The chain uses TRBV7-2 and TRBJ2-7; 9 nucleotides match TRBD2. The ends lost 1 base at V and 2 bases at J; junction bases unmatched: 3. CDR3 length: 15 amino acids. The germline gives CDR1 SGHTA, CDR2 FQGNSA.

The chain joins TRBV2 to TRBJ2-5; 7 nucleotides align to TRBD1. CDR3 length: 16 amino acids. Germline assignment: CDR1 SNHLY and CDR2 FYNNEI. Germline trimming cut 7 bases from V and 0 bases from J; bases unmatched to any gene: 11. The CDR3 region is CASISRDSWYQETQYF. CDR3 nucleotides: TGTGCCAGCATTTCACGGGACAGCTGGTACCAAGAGACCCAGTACTTC.

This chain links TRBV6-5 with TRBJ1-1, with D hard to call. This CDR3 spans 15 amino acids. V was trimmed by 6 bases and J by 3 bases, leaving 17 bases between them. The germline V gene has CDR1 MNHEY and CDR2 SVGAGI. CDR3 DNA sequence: TGTGCCAGCAGGGTACTCAAATCGAGGGACACTGAAGCTTTCTTT. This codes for CASRVLKSRDTEAFF.

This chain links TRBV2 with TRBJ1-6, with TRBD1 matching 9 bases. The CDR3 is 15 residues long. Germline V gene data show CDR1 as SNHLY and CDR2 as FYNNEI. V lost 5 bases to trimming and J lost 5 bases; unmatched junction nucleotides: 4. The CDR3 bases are TGTGCCAGCAGTTTCCGGGACAGGGATAATTCACCCCTCCACTTT. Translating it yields CASSFRDRDNSPLHF.

The CDR3 sequence is CASSYATGGKNEQFF. The CDR3 DNA is TGTGCCAGCAGTTACGCTACAGGGGGAAAAAATGAGCAGTTCTTC. The rearrangement uses TRBV6-7 and TRBJ2-1; 8 nucleotides align to TRBD1. TRBV6-7 is identified as an open reading frame with a role that is uncertain. CDR3 length: 15 residues. Germline trimming cut 2 bases from V and 7 bases from J; bases unmatched to any gene: 7.

The CDR3, as DNA: TGTGCCTGGAGTGAAGACAATGAAGCTTTCTTT. Protein: CAWSEDNEAFF. The rearrangement uses TRBV30 and TRBJ1-1; D gene ambiguous. The germline gives CDR1 GTSNPN, CDR2 SVGIG (reference sequence). Between the trimmed V and J ends, which lost 1 base and 7 bases, there was a span of 7 bases. CDR3 length: 11 residues.

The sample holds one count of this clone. Here the CDR3 reads CSVRGGSGANVLTF. Written as DNA, the CDR3 is TGCAGCGTTAGGGGGGGCTCTGGGGCCAACGTCCTGACTTTC. The rearrangement joins TRBV29-1 to TRBJ2-6; maybe TRBD2 (7 bases). The V gene's germline CDR1 is SQVTM and CDR2 ANQGSEA. The V end was cut by 5 bases, the J end by 0 bases, with 8 bases between. The CDR3 extends over 14 amino acids.

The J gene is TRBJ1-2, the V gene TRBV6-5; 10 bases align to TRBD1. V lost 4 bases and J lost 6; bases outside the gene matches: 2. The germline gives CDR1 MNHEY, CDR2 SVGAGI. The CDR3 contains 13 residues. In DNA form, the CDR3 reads TGTGCCAGCAGTTCCGGGACAGGGGATGGCTACACCTTC. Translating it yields CASSSGTGDGYTF.

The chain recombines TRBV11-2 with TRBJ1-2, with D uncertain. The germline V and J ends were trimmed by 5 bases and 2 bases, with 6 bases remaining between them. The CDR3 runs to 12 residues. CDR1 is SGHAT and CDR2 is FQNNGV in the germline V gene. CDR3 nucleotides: TGTGCCAGCAGCGAACAGAACTATGGCTACACCTTC. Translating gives CASSEQNYGYTF.

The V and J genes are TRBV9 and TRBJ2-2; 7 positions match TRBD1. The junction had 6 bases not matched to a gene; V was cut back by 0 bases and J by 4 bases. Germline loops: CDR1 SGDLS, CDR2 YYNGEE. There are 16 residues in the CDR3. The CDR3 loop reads CASSVGSGGGTGELFF. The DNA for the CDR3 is TGTGCCAGCAGCGTAGGGTCAGGGGGTGGCACCGGGGAGCTGTTTTTT. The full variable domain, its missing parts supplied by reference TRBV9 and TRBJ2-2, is DSGVTQTPKHLITATGQRVTLRCSPRSGDLSVYWYQQSLDQGLQFLIQYYNGEERAKGNILERFSAQQFPDLHSELNLSSLELGDSALYFCASSVGSGGGTGELFFGEGSRLTVL.

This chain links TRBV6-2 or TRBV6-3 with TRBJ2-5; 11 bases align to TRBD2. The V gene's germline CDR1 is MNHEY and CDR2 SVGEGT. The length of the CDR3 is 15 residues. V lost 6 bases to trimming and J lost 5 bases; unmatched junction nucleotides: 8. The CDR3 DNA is TGTGCCAGCAGCCCTAGCGGGGGGCTTTTGGAGACCCAGTACTTC. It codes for CASSPSGGLLETQYF.

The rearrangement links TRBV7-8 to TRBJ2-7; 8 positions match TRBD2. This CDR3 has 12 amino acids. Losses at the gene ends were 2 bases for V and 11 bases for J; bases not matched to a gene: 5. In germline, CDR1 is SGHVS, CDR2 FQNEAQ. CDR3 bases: TGTGCCAGCAGCTTATCGGGACTAGAGAAGTACTTC. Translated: CASSLSGLEKYF.

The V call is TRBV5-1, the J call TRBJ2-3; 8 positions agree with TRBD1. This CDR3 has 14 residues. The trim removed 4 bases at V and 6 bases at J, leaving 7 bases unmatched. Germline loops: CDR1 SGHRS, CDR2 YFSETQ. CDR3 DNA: TGCGCCAGCAGCCCTCAGGGGGCAGGGGATACGCAGTATTTT. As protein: CASSPQGAGDTQYF. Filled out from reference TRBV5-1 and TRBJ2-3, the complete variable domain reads KAGVTQTPRYLIKTRGQQVTLSCSPISGHRSVSWYQQTPGQGLQFLFEYFSETQRNKGNFPGRFSGRQFSNSRSEMNVSTLELGDSALYLCASSPQGAGDTQYFGPGTRLTVL.

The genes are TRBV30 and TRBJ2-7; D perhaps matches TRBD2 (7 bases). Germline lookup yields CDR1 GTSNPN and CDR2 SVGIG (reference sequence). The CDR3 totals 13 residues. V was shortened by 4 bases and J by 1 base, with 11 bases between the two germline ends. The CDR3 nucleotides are TGTGCCTGGAATCGGGGGGCGTCCTACGAGCAGTACTTC. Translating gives CAWNRGASYEQYF. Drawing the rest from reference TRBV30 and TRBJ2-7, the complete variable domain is SQTIHQWPATLVQPVGSPLSLECTVEGTSNPNLYWYRQAAGRGLQLLFYSVGIGQISSEVPQNLSASRPQDRQFILSSKKLLLSDSGFYLCAWNRGASYEQYFGPGTRLTVT.

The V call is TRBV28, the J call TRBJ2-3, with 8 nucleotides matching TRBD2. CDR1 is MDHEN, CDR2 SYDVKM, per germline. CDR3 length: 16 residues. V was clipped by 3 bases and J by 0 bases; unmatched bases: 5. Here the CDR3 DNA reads TGTGCCAGCAGTTTTCCCCGGGGGGGTAGCACAGATACGCAGTATTTT. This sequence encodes CASSFPRGGSTDTQYF.

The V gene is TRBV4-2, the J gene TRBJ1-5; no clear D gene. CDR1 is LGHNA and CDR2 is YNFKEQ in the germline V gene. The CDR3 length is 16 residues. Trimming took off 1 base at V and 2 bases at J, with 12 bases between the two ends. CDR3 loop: CASSQAGATGNQPQHF. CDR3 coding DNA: TGTGCCAGCAGCCAAGCGGGAGCTACTGGCAATCAGCCCCAGCATTTT.

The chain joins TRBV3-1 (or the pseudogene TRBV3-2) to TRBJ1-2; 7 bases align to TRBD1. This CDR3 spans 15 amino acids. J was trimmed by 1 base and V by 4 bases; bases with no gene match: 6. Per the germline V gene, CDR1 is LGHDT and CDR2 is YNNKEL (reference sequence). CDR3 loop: CASSRTGQLNYGYTF. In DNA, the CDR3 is TGTGCCAGCAGCCGAACGGGACAGCTTAACTATGGCTACACCTTC.

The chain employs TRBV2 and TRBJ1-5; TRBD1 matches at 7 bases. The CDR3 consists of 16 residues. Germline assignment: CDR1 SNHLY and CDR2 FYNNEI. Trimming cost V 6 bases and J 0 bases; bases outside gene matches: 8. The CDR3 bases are TGTGCCAGCAGCGGCCCGGGACAGTATAGCAATCAGCCCCAGCATTTT. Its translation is CASSGPGQYSNQPQHF.

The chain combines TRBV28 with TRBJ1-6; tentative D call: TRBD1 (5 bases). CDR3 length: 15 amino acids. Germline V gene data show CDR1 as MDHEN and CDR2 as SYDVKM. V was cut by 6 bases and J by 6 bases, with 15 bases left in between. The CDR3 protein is CASRGLAGANSPLHF. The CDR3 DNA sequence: TGTGCCAGCAGGGGACTCGCTGGGGCTAATTCACCCCTCCACTTT.

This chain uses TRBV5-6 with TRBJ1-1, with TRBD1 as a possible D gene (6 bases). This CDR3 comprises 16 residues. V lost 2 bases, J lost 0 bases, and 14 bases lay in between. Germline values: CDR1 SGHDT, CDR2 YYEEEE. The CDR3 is CASSLYRAGMNTEAFF. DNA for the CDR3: TGTGCCAGCAGCTTATACAGGGCAGGGATGAACACTGAAGCTTTCTTT.